These 24 T cell receptor beta chains were all obtained from the same sample, sequenced in a study of T cells in localized non-small cell lung cancer. Libraries were prepared by immunoSEQ multiplex PCR; TCRdb keeps only in-frame clonotypes and omits some of them. The repertoire has about 26,000 clones, 65% to 85% of them found once; the top ten carry roughly a tenth. The specimen comprised peripheral blood, sampled before any cancer treatment. These receptors were collected from a man aged 40-75 years with stage III squamous cell lung carcinoma.

The V gene is TRBV10-2, the J gene TRBJ1-5, with D perhaps matching TRBD1 (5 bases). The CDR3 contains 14 residues. Germline-derived CDR1 and CDR2 are WSHSY and SAAADI. Trimming cost V 7 bases and J 4 bases, with 14 bases left between them. CDR3 in DNA: TGCGCCAGCACCAGGGCAGCCACTAATCAGCCCCAGCATTTT. Translating gives CASTRAATNQPQHF.

This clone was counted between two and nine times. In nucleotides, the CDR3 is TGTGCCTGGAGTGTCAAGGGATCGGGAAGGGCCTATGGCTACACCTTC. This gives the protein CAWSVKGSGRAYGYTF. The chain uses TRBV30 and TRBJ1-2; no clear D gene. V lost 0 bases to trimming and J lost 4 bases, with 18 bases between them. Germline-derived CDR1 and CDR2 are GTSNPN and SVGIG (reference sequence). This CDR3 spans 16 amino acids.

The rearrangement links TRBV2 to TRBJ2-5; maybe TRBD1 (6 bases). The CDR3 has 12 amino acids. Germline assignment: CDR1 SNHLY and CDR2 FYNNEI. Trimming removed 7 bases from V and 2 bases from J, with 8 bases in between. This chain's CDR3 is CASKRGQETQYF. CDR3 bases: TGTGCCAGCAAGAGGGGGCAAGAGACCCAGTACTTC. The full variable domain, completed using reference TRBV2 and TRBJ2-5, is EPEVTQTPSHQVTQMGQEVILRCVPISNHLYFYWYRQILGQKVEFLVSFYNNEISEKSEIFDDQFSVERPDGSNFTLKIRSTKLEDSAMYFCASKRGQETQYFGPGTRLLVL.

The chain is built from TRBV5-1 and TRBJ2-2, with 12 positions matching TRBD2. CDR3 length equals 15 residues. The ends lost 6 bases at V and 3 bases at J; junction bases unmatched: 3. Germline CDR1 SGHRS, CDR2 YFSETQ. The chain's CDR3 is CASTRLAGDTGELFF. The CDR3 DNA follows: TGCGCCAGCACACGACTAGCGGGAGACACCGGGGAGCTGTTTTTT.

Concerning this clone: The identical CDR3 is also encoded by other nucleotide sequences in the sample. The chain employs TRBV19 and TRBJ2-2, with D perhaps matching TRBD1 (6 bases). The germline V gene has CDR1 LNHDA and CDR2 SQIVND (reference sequence). Trimming removed 4 bases from V and 3 bases from J, with 9 bases in between. This CDR3 has 14 amino acids. CDR3 DNA sequence: TGTGCCAGTAGTACACAGGGAGACACCGGGGAGCTGTTTTTT. Translation: CASSTQGDTGELFF. The full variable domain, rest sourced from reference TRBV19 and TRBJ2-2, is DGGITQSPKYLFRKEGQNVTLSCEQNLNHDAMYWYRQDPGQGLRLIYYSQIVNDFQKGDIAEGYSVSREKKESFPLTVTSAQKNPTAFYLCASSTQGDTGELFFGEGSRLTVL.

The gene calls are TRBV4-1 and TRBJ2-1, with 7 bases aligning to TRBD2. Germline CDR1 is MGHRA and CDR2 is YSYEKL. Trimming cost V 6 bases and J 4 bases; bases outside gene matches: 12. This CDR3 comprises 16 residues. DNA of the CDR3: TGCGCCAGCAGTCCCTTCGGTGGCGGGGGTTACAATGAGCAGTTCTTC. This sequence encodes CASSPFGGGGYNEQFF.

This chain links TRBV7-2 with TRBJ1-1; possibly TRBD1 for D (6 bases). V was cut by 9 bases and J by 0 bases, with 20 bases left in between. Germline-derived CDR1 and CDR2 are SGHTA and FQGNSA. The CDR3 is 16 amino acids. The CDR3 is CARDAGGGRMNTEAFF. In nucleotides, the CDR3 is TGTGCCAGGGATGCGGGGGGCGGTCGCATGAACACTGAAGCTTTCTTT.

This clone was seen only once. The chain uses TRBV4-2 and TRBJ2-3; 7 bases agree with TRBD2. The CDR3 length is 14 residues. J gave up 4 bases and V 1 base, and 2 bases lay outside the gene matches. Germline V gene lookup returns CDR1 LGHNA and CDR2 YNFKEQ. The CDR3 region is CASSQGGSSDTQYF. CDR3 nucleotides: TGTGCCAGCAGCCAAGGCGGGAGTTCAGATACGCAGTATTTT.

The chain has TRBV2 and TRBJ1-5; 9 bases line up with TRBD1. Germline CDR1 reads SNHLY; CDR2 reads FYNNEI. V gave up 6 bases and J gave up 3 bases; unmatched junction bases: 6. There are 15 residues in the CDR3. The CDR3 is CASREQGAPNQPQHF. The CDR3 nucleotides are TGTGCCAGCAGGGAACAGGGGGCCCCCAATCAGCCCCAGCATTTT.

V usage is TRBV7-9 and J usage is TRBJ1-2, with D hard to call. The CDR3 loop spans 12 amino acids. Germline CDR1 and CDR2: SEHNR and FQNEAQ (reference sequence). Between the trimmed V and J ends, which lost 1 base and 5 bases, there was a span of 5 bases. The chain's CDR3 is CASSLGGYGYTF. For the CDR3, the DNA is TGTGCCAGCAGCTTAGGGGGTTATGGCTACACCTTC.

The V gene is TRBV27, the J gene TRBJ2-1; TRBD2 agrees at 11 bases. Germline CDR1 reads MNHEY; CDR2 reads SMNVEV (reference sequence). Trimming took 3 bases from V and 10 from J; bases not matched to a gene: 5. This CDR3 has 14 amino acids. The CDR3 DNA follows: TGTGCCAGCAGTTTTACTAGCGGGAGTGGCGAGCAGTTCTTC. Its translation is CASSFTSGSGEQFF.

This clone is labeled medium-sized. The chain carries TRBV6-5 and TRBJ1-1, with D possibly being TRBD1 (5 bases). Germline CDR1 reads MNHEY; CDR2 reads SVGAGI. This CDR3 is 13 amino acids long. Between the trimmed V and J ends, which lost 2 bases and 1 base, there was a span of 5 bases. The CDR3 protein is CASSYQGNTEAFF. The CDR3 DNA reads as TGTGCCAGCAGTTACCAGGGGAACACTGAAGCTTTCTTT.

The chain combines TRBV11-2 with TRBJ1-4, with D possibly TRBD1 on 5 matching bases. Germline CDR1 and CDR2: SGHAT and FQNNGV. This CDR3 contains 14 residues. V shed 5 bases and J shed 7 bases, with 14 bases lying between them. CDR3: CASSPDSRSEKLFF. CDR3 nucleotides: TGTGCCAGCAGCCCCGACAGTAGAAGTGAAAAACTGTTTTTT.

The genes are TRBV29-1 and TRBJ2-5, with D perhaps being TRBD1 or TRBD2 (5 bases each). The CDR3 has 14 amino acids. Trimming cost V 7 bases and J 4 bases, with 19 bases left between them. Looked up from germline, CDR1 is SQVTM and CDR2 is ANQGSEA. The CDR3 loop reads CSGSRMGVGETQYF. The DNA of the CDR3 is TGCAGCGGGTCCCGGATGGGGGTGGGAGAGACCCAGTACTTC.

In regard to this clone: Other DNA variants within this sample encode the same CDR3. The V and J genes are TRBV7-2 and TRBJ1-5; no clear D. The CDR3 contains 13 residues. Per the germline V gene, CDR1 is SGHTA and CDR2 is FQGNSA. The ends were cut back, 2 bases at V and 4 bases at J, with 6 bases in the middle. CDR3 nucleotide sequence: TGTGCCAGCAGCTTACGGGGTAATCAGCCCCAGCATTTT. Its translation is CASSLRGNQPQHF.

V usage is TRBV7-2 and J usage is TRBJ2-6; 11 positions match TRBD1. V trimming: 2 bases; J trimming: 4 bases; junction bases outside the gene matches: 10. The CDR3 spans 19 residues. CDR1 and CDR2 (germline): SGHTA, FQGNSA. CDR3: CASSLSRTGGRWGANVLTF. DNA of the CDR3: TGTGCCAGCAGCTTAAGTCGGACAGGGGGCCGTTGGGGGGCCAACGTCCTGACTTTC.

The chain uses TRBV14 and TRBJ2-4; D unresolved. The CDR3 runs to 14 residues. The germline gives CDR1 SGHDN, CDR2 FVKESK. Trimming pared 8 bases from V and 2 bases from J, leaving 13 bases between. In DNA, the CDR3 is TGTGCCAGCTCCCGTCGAGGTTCCAAAAACATTCAGTACTTC. Its protein is CASSRRGSKNIQYF.

Only one count was recorded for this clone. The genes are TRBV7-6 and TRBJ1-1; 7 bases match TRBD1. The CDR3 totals 13 residues. CDR1 SGHVS and CDR2 FNYEAQ come from the germline V gene. J lost 8 bases, V lost 4 bases, and 7 bases had no gene match. CDR3: CASSSWDRLEAFF. CDR3 nucleotides: TGTGCCAGCAGCTCCTGGGACAGACTCGAAGCTTTCTTT.

This clone was found a few times. The chain employs TRBV28 and TRBJ2-7, with D perhaps TRBD1 (5 bases). The CDR3 is 17 amino acids. Germline V gene sequence: CDR1 MDHEN, CDR2 SYDVKM. Trimming shortened V by 3 bases and J by 0 bases, and 18 bases separated the two germline ends. The CDR3 loop is CASSLGQVLGDSYEQYV. Here the CDR3 DNA reads TGTGCCAGCAGTTTGGGGCAGGTCCTAGGGGACTCCTACGAGCAGTACGTC.

This CDR3 is CASSQESRRPGSEAFF. CDR3 bases: TGTGCCAGCAGCCAAGAGAGTCGGCGTCCGGGATCTGAAGCTTTCTTT. The rearrangement uses TRBV4-2 and TRBJ1-1; D not certain. V lost 0 bases and J 6 bases, leaving 17 bases between the germline ends. Germline CDR1 LGHNA, CDR2 YNFKEQ. The CDR3 consists of 16 residues.

This clone was seen a single time. The genes are TRBV27 and TRBJ2-7; possibly TRBD2 for D (6 bases). There are 16 residues in the CDR3. CDR1 is MNHEY, CDR2 SMNVEV, per germline (reference sequence). V shed 0 bases and J shed 4 bases, with 16 bases lying between them. CDR3 nucleotide sequence: TGTGCCAGCAGTTTATCGATGGGGACTGGCCTATACGAGCAGTACTTC. Its protein product is CASSLSMGTGLYEQYF.

This chain uses TRBV19 with TRBJ2-1; D is unclear. V lost 3 bases to trimming and J lost 6 bases, with 12 bases between them. The CDR3 contains 14 residues. Looked up from germline, CDR1 is LNHDA and CDR2 is SQIVND (reference sequence). CDR3 sequence: CASSINSRLNEQFF. The DNA for the CDR3 is TGTGCCAGTAGTATCAATTCTCGACTCAATGAGCAGTTCTTC. Drawing the rest from reference TRBV19 and TRBJ2-1, the complete variable domain is DGGITQSPKYLFRKEGQNVTLSCEQNLNHDAMYWYRQDPGQGLRLIYYSQIVNDFQKGDIAEGYSVSREKKESFPLTVTSAQKNPTAFYLCASSINSRLNEQFFGPGTRLTVL.

V usage is TRBV19 and J usage is TRBJ1-2; D is perhaps TRBD1 (6 bases). The CDR3 runs to 13 residues. The germline CDR1 and CDR2 sequences are LNHDA and SQIVND (reference sequence). The V end lost 1 base, the J end lost 10 bases, and 13 bases lay between the germline ends. CDR3 in amino acids: CASSIGGASFYTF. The CDR3 coding sequence is TGTGCCAGTAGTATAGGGGGGGCTTCCTTCTACACCTTC.

The chain employs TRBV12-5 and TRBJ1-3; maybe TRBD1 (5 bases). This CDR3 has 13 residues. The V gene's germline CDR1 is LGHNT and CDR2 FRNRAP. Trimming took off 9 bases at V and 2 bases at J, with 11 bases between the two ends. In nucleotides, the CDR3 is TGTGCTAGCAGCGGGGGTACTGGAAACACCATATATTTT. Translation: CASSGGTGNTIYF. Filled out from reference TRBV12-5 and TRBJ1-3, the complete variable domain reads DARVTQTPRHKVTEMGQEVTMRCQPILGHNTVFWYRQTMMQGLELLAYFRNRAPLDDSGMPKDRFSAEMPDATLATLKIQPSEPRDSAVYFCASSGGTGNTIYFGEGSWLTVV.